Each of the 9 T cell receptor beta chains below was sequenced from the same sample in a study of cytomegalovirus exposure and HLA in healthy donors. Both 60 Vbeta primers and 13 Jbeta primers went into the PCR. TCRdb keeps only in-frame clones here, not all; method: immunoSEQ multiplex PCR. Reported are about 53,000 clones; the ten largest clones contain around 12%. The sequencing sample was made of PBMCs. The receptor source for this set is a man younger than 35 in good health and CMV-seropositive.

This chain uses TRBV6-5 with TRBJ2-3, with D possibly matching TRBD1 (5 bases). Germline assignment: CDR1 MNHEY and CDR2 SVGAGI. V dropped 6 bases and J dropped 2 bases, with 12 bases sitting between them. This CDR3 is built from 14 residues. The CDR3 loop reads CASRSRALTDTQYF. CDR3 coding DNA: TGTGCCAGCAGATCCAGGGCCCTCACAGATACGCAGTATTTT.

This chain connects TRBV5-1 to TRBJ1-6, with 9 positions matching TRBD1. With 4 bases clipped from V and 10 bases from J, the junction kept 15 bases outside the gene matches. The CDR3 totals 17 residues. Germline V gene data show CDR1 as SGHRS and CDR2 as YFSETQ. The CDR3, as DNA: TGCGCCAGCAGCCCGATCCCCCCGGGACAGGGAAACTCACCCCTCCACTTT. Encoded protein: CASSPIPPGQGNSPLHF.

The J gene is TRBJ1-2, the V gene TRBV5-6, with TRBD1 as a possible D gene (6 bases). Germline CDR1 and CDR2: SGHDT and YYEEEE. V lost 0 bases and J 6 bases, leaving 18 bases between the germline ends. The CDR3 has 16 amino acids. CDR3 in amino acids: CASSLETGFRSHGYTF. Here the CDR3 DNA reads TGTGCCAGCAGCTTGGAGACAGGTTTTCGCTCACATGGCTACACCTTC.

This chain connects TRBV5-1 to TRBJ2-6; possible D gene TRBD1, 5 bases. V lost 3 bases, J lost 3 bases, and 13 bases lay in between. Germline V gene data show CDR1 as SGHRS and CDR2 as YFSETQ. The CDR3 has 16 residues. DNA of the CDR3: TGCGCCAGCAGCTCCCAGGGTACCGGTGGGGCCAACGTCCTGACTTTC. Translation gives CASSSQGTGGANVLTF.

The chain uses TRBV5-1 and TRBJ1-2, with 8 positions matching TRBD1. After removal of 2 bases from V and 5 bases from J, the junction contained 8 bases not matched to a gene. CDR1 is SGHRS and CDR2 is YFSETQ in the germline V gene. CDR3 size: 15 residues. The CDR3 coding sequence is TGCGCCAGCAGCTTATTTACAGGGGGTGATTATGGCTACACCTTC. It is translated as CASSLFTGGDYGYTF. The complete variable domain, with remaining parts taken from reference TRBV5-1 and TRBJ1-2, reads KAGVTQTPRYLIKTRGQQVTLSCSPISGHRSVSWYQQTPGQGLQFLFEYFSETQRNKGNFPGRFSGRQFSNSRSEMNVSTLELGDSALYLCASSLFTGGDYGYTFGSGTRLTVV.

The rearrangement links TRBV27 to TRBJ2-7; D not certain. The V and J ends lost 7 bases and 6 bases respectively, with 7 bases between them. The CDR3 extends over 10 amino acids. The germline V gene encodes CDR1 MNHEY and CDR2 SMNVEV (reference sequence). CDR3 loop: CASNYPEQYF. DNA of the CDR3: TGTGCCAGCAACTACCCCGAGCAGTACTTC.

The gene calls are TRBV7-2 and TRBJ2-7; D is uncertain. The V and J ends lost 2 bases and 2 bases respectively, with 10 bases between them. Germline values: CDR1 SGHTA, CDR2 FQGNSA. This CDR3 region has 14 residues. Here the CDR3 DNA reads TGTGCCAGCAGCTTAAACAGTCTCGCCTACGAGCAGTACTTC. Translated: CASSLNSLAYEQYF.

The chain recombines TRBV11-2 with TRBJ2-3; D remains ambiguous. V lost 5 bases, J lost 0 bases, and 6 bases lay in between. Germline assignment: CDR1 SGHAT and CDR2 FQNNGV. This CDR3 has 13 amino acids. The CDR3 DNA sequence: TGTGCCAGCAGCCCACTCAGCACAGATACGCAGTATTTT. The encoded protein is CASSPLSTDTQYF.

The chain is built from TRBV5-5 and TRBJ2-7; 8 nucleotides align to TRBD2. Losses at the gene ends were 2 bases for V and 0 bases for J; bases not matched to a gene: 13. Germline CDR1 reads SGHKS; CDR2 reads YYEKEE (reference sequence). CDR3 length equals 18 residues. Written as DNA, the CDR3 is TGTGCCAGCAGCTTCTCGGGGCTCGGGAGGGCCCCCTCCTACGAGCAGTACTTC. This encodes CASSFSGLGRAPSYEQYF.